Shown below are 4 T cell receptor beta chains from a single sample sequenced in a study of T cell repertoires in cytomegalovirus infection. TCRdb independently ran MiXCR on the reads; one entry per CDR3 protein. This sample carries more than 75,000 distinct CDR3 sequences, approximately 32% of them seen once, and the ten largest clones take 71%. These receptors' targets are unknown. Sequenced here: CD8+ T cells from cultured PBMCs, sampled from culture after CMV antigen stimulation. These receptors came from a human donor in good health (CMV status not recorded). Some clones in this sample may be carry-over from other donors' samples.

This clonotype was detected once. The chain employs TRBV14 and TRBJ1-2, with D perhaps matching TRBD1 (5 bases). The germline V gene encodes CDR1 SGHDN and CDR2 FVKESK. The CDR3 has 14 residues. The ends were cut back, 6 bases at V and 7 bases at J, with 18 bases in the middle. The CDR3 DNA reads TGTGCCAGCAGGGACACCAGCGTATCTCGTGGCTACACCTTC. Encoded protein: CASRDTSVSRGYTF.

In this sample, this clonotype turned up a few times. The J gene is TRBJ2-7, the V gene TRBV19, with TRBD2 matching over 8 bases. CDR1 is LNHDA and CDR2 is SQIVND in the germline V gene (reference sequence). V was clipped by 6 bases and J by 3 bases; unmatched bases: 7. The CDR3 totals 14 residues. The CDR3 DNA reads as TGTGCCAGTAGCCCCAGCGGGGGTAACTACGAGCAGTACTTC. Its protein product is CASSPSGGNYEQYF.

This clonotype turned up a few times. The CDR3 DNA sequence: TGTGCCAGTAGGGTGACAGCCGATAGCAATCAGCCCCAGCATTTT. Protein sequence: CASRVTADSNQPQHF. The chain employs TRBV19 and TRBJ1-5; D is possibly TRBD1 (5 bases). V was clipped by 6 bases and J by 0 bases, with 12 bases between them. Germline lookup yields CDR1 LNHDA and CDR2 SQIVND (reference sequence). The CDR3 is made up of 15 amino acids.

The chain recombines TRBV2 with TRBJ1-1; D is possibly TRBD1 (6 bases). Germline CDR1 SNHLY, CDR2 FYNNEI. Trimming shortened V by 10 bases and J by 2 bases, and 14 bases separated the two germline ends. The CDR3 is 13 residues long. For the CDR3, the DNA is TGTGCCAAAGGGGGGGGCTTTAACACTGAAGCTTTCTTT. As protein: CAKGGGFNTEAFF. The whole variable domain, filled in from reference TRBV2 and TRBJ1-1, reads EPEVTQTPSHQVTQMGQEVILRCVPISNHLYFYWYRQILGQKVEFLVSFYNNEISEKSEIFDDQFSVERPDGSNFTLKIRSTKLEDSAMYFCAKGGGFNTEAFFGQGTRLTVV.